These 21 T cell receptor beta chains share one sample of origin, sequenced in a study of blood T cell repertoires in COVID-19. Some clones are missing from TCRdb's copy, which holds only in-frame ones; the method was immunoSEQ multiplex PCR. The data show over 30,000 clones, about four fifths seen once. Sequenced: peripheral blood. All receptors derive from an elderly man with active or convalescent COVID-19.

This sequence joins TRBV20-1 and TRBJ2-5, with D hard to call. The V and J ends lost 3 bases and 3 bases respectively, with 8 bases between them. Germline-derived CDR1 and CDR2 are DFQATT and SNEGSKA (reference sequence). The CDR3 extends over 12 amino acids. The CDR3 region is CSASDNKETQYF. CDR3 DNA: TGCAGTGCTAGTGACAACAAAGAGACCCAGTACTTC.

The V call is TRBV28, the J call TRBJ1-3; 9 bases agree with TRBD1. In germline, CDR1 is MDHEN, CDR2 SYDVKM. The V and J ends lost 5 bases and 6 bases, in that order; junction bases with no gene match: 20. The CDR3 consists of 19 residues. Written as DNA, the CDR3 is TGTGCCAGCAGTGATATCCCGGGACAGGGTGGTTATAGCTCAAACACCATATATTTT. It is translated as CASSDIPGQGGYSSNTIYF.

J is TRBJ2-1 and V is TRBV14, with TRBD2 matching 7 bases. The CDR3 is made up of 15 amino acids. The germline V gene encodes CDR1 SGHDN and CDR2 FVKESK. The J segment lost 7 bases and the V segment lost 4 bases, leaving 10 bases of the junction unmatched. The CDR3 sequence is CASSLRLAGLNEQFF. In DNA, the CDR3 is TGTGCCAGCAGCCTTAGACTAGCAGGGTTGAATGAGCAGTTCTTC. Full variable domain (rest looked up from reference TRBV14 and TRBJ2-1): EAGVTQFPSHSVIEKGQTVTLRCDPISGHDNLYWYRRVMGKEIKFLLHFVKESKQDESGMPNNRFLAERTGGTYSTLKVQPAELEDSGVYFCASSLRLAGLNEQFFGPGTRLTVL.

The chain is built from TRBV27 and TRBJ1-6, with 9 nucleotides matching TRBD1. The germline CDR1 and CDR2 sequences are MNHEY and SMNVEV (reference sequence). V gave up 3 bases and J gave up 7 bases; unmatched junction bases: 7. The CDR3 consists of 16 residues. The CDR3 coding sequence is TGTGCCAGCAGTTTGGGGACAGGGTCGACCAATTCACCCCTCCACTTT. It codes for CASSLGTGSTNSPLHF.

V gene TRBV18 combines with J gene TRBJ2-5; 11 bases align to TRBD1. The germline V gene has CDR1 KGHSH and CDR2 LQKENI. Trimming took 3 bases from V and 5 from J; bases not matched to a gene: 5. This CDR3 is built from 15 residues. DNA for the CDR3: TGTGCCAGCTCACCGGGGACAGGGGGACGGGAGACCCAGTACTTC. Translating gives CASSPGTGGRETQYF.

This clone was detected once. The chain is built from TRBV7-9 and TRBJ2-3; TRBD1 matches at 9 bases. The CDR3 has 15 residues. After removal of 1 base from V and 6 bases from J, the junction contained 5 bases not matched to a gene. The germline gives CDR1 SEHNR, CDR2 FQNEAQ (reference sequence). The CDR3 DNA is TGTGCCAGCAGCTTAGTTGGACAGGGGCCGGATACGCAGTATTTT. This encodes CASSLVGQGPDTQYF.

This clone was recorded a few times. The chain's CDR3 is CASSLGEGSYEQYF. CDR3 nucleotides: TGCGCCAGCAGCCTAGGAGAGGGCTCCTACGAGCAGTACTTC. The chain recombines TRBV4-1 with TRBJ2-7; perhaps TRBD2 as D (5 bases). Germline loops: CDR1 MGHRA, CDR2 YSYEKL. V was pared by 4 bases and J by 0 bases, with 10 bases between. The CDR3 is 14 residues long.

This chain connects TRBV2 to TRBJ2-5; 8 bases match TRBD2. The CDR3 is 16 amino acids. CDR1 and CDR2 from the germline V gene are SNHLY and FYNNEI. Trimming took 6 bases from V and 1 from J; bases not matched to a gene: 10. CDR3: CASSPGELAGQETQYF. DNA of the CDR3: TGTGCCAGCAGCCCGGGGGAGCTAGCGGGCCAAGAGACCCAGTACTTC. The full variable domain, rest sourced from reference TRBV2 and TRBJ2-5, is EPEVTQTPSHQVTQMGQEVILRCVPISNHLYFYWYRQILGQKVEFLVSFYNNEISEKSEIFDDQFSVERPDGSNFTLKIRSTKLEDSAMYFCASSPGELAGQETQYFGPGTRLLVL.

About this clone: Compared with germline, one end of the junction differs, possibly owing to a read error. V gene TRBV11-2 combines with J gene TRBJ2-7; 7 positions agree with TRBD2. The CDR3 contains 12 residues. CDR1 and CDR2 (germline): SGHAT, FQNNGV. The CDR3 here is CASSLTSRASHF. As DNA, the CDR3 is TGTGCCAGCAGCTTGACTAGCCGCGCCTCACACTTC.

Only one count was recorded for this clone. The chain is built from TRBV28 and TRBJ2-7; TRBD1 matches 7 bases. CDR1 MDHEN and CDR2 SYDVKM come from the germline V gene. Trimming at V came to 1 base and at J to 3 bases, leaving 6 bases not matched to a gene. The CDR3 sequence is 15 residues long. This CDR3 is CASSLSDRSLYEQYF. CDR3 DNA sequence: TGTGCCAGCAGTTTATCGGACAGGAGCCTCTACGAGCAGTACTTC. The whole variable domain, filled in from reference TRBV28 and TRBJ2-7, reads DVKVTQSSRYLVKRTGEKVFLECVQDMDHENMFWYRQDPGLGLRLIYFSYDVKMKEKGDIPEGYSVSREKKERFSLILESASTNQTSMYLCASSLSDRSLYEQYFGPGTRLTVT.

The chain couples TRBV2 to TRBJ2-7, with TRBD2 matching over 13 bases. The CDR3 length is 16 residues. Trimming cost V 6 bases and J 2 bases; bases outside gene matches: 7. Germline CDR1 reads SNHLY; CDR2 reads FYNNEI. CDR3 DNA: TGTGCCAGCAGCTATACCGGGACTAGCGGGACCTACGAGCAGTACTTC. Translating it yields CASSYTGTSGTYEQYF.

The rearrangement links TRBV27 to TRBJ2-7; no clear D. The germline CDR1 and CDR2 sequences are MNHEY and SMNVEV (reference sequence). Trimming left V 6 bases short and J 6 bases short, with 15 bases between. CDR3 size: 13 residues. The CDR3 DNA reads TGTGCCAGCAGCCTTTCTCCTCGTATCGAGCAGTACTTC. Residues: CASSLSPRIEQYF.

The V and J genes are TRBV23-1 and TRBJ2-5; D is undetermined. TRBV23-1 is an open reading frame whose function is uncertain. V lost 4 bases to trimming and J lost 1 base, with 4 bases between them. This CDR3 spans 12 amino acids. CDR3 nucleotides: TGCGCCAGCAGTCGGCCCCAAGAGACCCAGTACTTC. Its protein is CASSRPQETQYF.

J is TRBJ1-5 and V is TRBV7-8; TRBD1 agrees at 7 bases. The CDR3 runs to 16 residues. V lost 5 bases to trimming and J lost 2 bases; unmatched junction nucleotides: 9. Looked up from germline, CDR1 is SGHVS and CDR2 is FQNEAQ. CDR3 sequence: CASSLTTGVGNQPQHF. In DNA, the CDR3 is TGTGCCAGCAGCCTTACCACAGGGGTTGGCAATCAGCCCCAGCATTTT.

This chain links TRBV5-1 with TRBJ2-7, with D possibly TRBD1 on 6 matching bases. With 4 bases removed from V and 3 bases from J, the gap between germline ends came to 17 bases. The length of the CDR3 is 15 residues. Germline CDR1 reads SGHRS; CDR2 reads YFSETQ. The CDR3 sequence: CASSNAAQGHYEQYF. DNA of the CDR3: TGCGCCAGCAGCAACGCTGCACAGGGTCACTACGAGCAGTACTTC.

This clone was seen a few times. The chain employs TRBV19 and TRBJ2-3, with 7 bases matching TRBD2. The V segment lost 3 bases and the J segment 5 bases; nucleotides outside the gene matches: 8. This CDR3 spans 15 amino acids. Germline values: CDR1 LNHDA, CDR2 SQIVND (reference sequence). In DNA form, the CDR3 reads TGTGCCAGTAGTATCGTGGGAGCGGGGTTAGATACGCAGTATTTT. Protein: CASSIVGAGLDTQYF.

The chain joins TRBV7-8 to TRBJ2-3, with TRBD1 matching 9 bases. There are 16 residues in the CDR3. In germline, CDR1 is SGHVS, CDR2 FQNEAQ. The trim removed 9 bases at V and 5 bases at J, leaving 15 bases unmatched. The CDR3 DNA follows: TGTGCCAGTCAGACCTTAAACAGGGGGCTCGGAGATACGCAGTATTTT. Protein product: CASQTLNRGLGDTQYF.

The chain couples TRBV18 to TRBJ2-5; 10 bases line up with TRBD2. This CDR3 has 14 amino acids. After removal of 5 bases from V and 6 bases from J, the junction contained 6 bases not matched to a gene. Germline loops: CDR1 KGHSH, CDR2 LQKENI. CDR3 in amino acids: CASSSTGLAKTQYF. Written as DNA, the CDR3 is TGTGCCAGCTCATCAACGGGACTAGCGAAGACCCAGTACTTC.

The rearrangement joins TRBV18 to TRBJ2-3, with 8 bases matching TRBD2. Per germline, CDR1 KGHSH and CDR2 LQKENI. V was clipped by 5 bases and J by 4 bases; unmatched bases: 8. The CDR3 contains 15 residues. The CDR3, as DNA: TGTGCCAGCTCAAAAAATAGCGGGGCCCCAGATACGCAGTATTTT. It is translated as CASSKNSGAPDTQYF.

CDR3 DNA sequence: TGTGCCAGCAGCTTAGATTTCGGGACAGGACGGCTCTCCTACGAGCAGTACTTC. Protein product: CASSLDFGTGRLSYEQYF. J is TRBJ2-7 and V is TRBV7-9; TRBD1 aligns across 8 bases. The CDR3 has 18 amino acids. The ends lost 1 base at V and 0 bases at J; junction bases unmatched: 11. Germline V gene sequence: CDR1 SEHNR, CDR2 FQNEAQ (reference sequence).

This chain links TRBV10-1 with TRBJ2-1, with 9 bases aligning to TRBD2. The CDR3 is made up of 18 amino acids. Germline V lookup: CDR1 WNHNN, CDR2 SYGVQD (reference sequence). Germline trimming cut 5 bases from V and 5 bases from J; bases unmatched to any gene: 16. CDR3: CASSPTGLARRCDNEQFF. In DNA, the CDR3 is TGCGCCAGCAGTCCAACGGGACTAGCCCGGAGATGCGACAATGAGCAGTTCTTC.